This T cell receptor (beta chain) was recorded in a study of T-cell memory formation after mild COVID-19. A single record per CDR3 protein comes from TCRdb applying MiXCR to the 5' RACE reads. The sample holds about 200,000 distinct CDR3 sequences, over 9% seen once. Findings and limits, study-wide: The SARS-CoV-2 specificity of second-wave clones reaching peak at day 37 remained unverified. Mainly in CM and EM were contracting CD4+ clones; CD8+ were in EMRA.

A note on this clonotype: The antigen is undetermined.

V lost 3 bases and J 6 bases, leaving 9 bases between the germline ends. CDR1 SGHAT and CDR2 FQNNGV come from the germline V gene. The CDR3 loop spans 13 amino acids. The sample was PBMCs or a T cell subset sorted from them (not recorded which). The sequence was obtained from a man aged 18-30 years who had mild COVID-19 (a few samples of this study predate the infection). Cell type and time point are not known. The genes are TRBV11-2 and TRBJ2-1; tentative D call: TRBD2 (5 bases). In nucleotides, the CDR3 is TGTGCCAGCAGCTTGGAGGCCTCCAATGAGCAGTTCTTC. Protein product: CASSLEASNEQFF.